This entry lists 27 T cell receptor beta chains sequenced from one sample in a study of T cell repertoires in cytomegalovirus infection. In TCRdb, the reads were re-called with MiXCR into one record per CDR3 protein. The sample consists of hundreds of thousands of distinct CDR3 sequences, roughly 31% of them appearing once. Source material: PBMCs. Receptors were obtained from a human donor in good health (CMV status not recorded). Some clones in this sample may be carry-over from other donors' samples.

The sample holds a few counts of this clonotype. The chain has TRBV20-1 and TRBJ2-3; D might be TRBD1 or TRBD2, each matching 6 bases. The germline CDR1 and CDR2 sequences are DFQATT and SNEGSKA (reference sequence). Trimming removed 5 bases at V and 1 base at J, with 19 bases between. The CDR3 totals 16 residues. CDR3 coding DNA: TGCAGTGCTTCCCTGCTCAAGGGGGGTCGCACAGATACGCAGTATTTT. Protein sequence: CSASLLKGGRTDTQYF.

This clonotype was seen a single time. The chain carries TRBV27 and TRBJ1-1, with 11 nucleotides matching TRBD1. The CDR3 sequence is 16 residues long. The trim removed 5 bases at V and 4 bases at J, leaving 9 bases unmatched. Looked up from germline, CDR1 is MNHEY and CDR2 is SMNVEV (reference sequence). This CDR3 reads CASSQGQGGGGTEAFF. The CDR3 bases are TGTGCCAGCAGTCAGGGACAGGGGGGCGGTGGCACTGAAGCTTTCTTT.

This clonotype appeared a few times. The gene calls are TRBV27 and TRBJ2-7, with D possibly TRBD1 on 5 matching bases. This CDR3 comprises 11 residues. V lost 7 bases and J lost 5, with 9 bases in between. Per germline, CDR1 MNHEY and CDR2 SMNVEV (reference sequence). The CDR3 region is CASKLGDEQYF. CDR3 DNA sequence: TGTGCCAGCAAGTTAGGGGACGAGCAGTACTTC.

This clonotype was seen a few times. The chain combines TRBV10-3 with TRBJ2-7; weak D call: TRBD2 (7 bases). The V and J ends lost 5 bases and 6 bases respectively, with 14 bases between them. CDR1 and CDR2 (germline): ENHRY, SYGVKD. The length of the CDR3 is 13 residues. The CDR3 DNA reads TGTGCCATCAGTCCCACCGGGGGGCCCGAGCAGTACTTC. Amino acids: CAISPTGGPEQYF.

This clonotype was seen a handful of times. The chain employs TRBV27 and TRBJ2-5; 10 positions match TRBD1. The CDR3 length is 15 residues. CDR1 is MNHEY, CDR2 SMNVEV, per germline (reference sequence). The trim removed 6 bases at V and 7 bases at J, leaving 11 bases unmatched. As DNA, the CDR3 is TGTGCCAGCAGGGAGGGGACAGGGGCCACGTGGACCCAGTACTTC. It specifies CASREGTGATWTQYF.

The rearrangement uses TRBV5-5 and TRBJ2-2; possible D gene TRBD1, 6 bases. This CDR3 spans 15 amino acids. Germline V gives CDR1 SGHKS, CDR2 YYEKEE (reference sequence). The ends were cut back, 4 bases at V and 9 bases at J, with 19 bases in the middle. The CDR3 nucleotides are TGTGCCAGCAGCCACACGGGACAACCCCAAAGGGAGCTGTTTTTT. Translated, it gives CASSHTGQPQRELFF.

The chain recombines TRBV12-3 or TRBV12-4 with TRBJ1-1, with D possibly TRBD1 on 6 matching bases. Trimming left V 6 bases short and J 1 base short, with 12 bases between. The CDR3 sequence is 14 residues long. CDR3 amino acids: CASRARDTNTEAFF. The CDR3 coding sequence is TGTGCCAGCAGGGCGCGGGACACGAACACTGAAGCTTTCTTT.

As regards this clonotype: The junction does not match germline at one end; this may be a read error. This chain links TRBV12-3 or TRBV12-4 with TRBJ2-5; no definite D call. The CDR3 contains 11 residues. The CDR3 DNA reads as TGTGCCAGCAGTGTAGGGCAGACCCAGTCCTTC. Encoded protein: CASSVGQTQSF.

The chain combines TRBV7-6 with TRBJ1-6; D might be TRBD1 (6 bases). The CDR3 loop spans 14 amino acids. Trimming took 5 bases from V and 6 from J, leaving 11 bases between them. Germline CDR1 and CDR2: SGHVS and FNYEAQ. For the CDR3, the DNA is TGTGCCAGCAGCGCCCCGGACAGTAATTCACCCCTCCACTTT. Translating gives CASSAPDSNSPLHF.

The genes are TRBV2 and TRBJ2-7; tentative D call: TRBD1 (7 bases). V lost 3 bases and J lost 1, with 13 bases in between. The CDR3 sequence is 15 residues long. Germline V gene lookup returns CDR1 SNHLY and CDR2 FYNNEI. DNA of the CDR3: TGTGCCAGCAGTGATCCCCAGGGGGGATCCTACGAGCAGTACTTC. Amino acids: CASSDPQGGSYEQYF. The full variable domain, its missing parts supplied by reference TRBV2 and TRBJ2-7, is EPEVTQTPSHQVTQMGQEVILRCVPISNHLYFYWYRQILGQKVEFLVSFYNNEISEKSEIFDDQFSVERPDGSNFTLKIRSTKLEDSAMYFCASSDPQGGSYEQYFGPGTRLTVT.

In this sample, this clonotype turned up a few times. The rearrangement links TRBV7-9 to TRBJ1-6, with D possibly TRBD1 on 6 matching bases. Germline V gives CDR1 SEHNR, CDR2 FQNEAQ (reference sequence). The CDR3 covers 17 residues. V shed 4 bases and J shed 7 bases, with 20 bases lying between them. CDR3 sequence (DNA): TGTGCCAGCAGCTCATGGACAGCCGAGCTATGGAATTCACCCCTCCACTTT. This sequence encodes CASSSWTAELWNSPLHF.

There are a few counts of this clonotype. CDR3 DNA: TGTGCCAGTACGGTCGGGGGGGGCTTGCATGAGCAGTTCTTC. This codes for CASTVGGGLHEQFF. J is TRBJ2-1 and V is TRBV12-3 or TRBV12-4, with TRBD2 matching 8 bases. The CDR3 is 14 amino acids. Trimming cost V 9 bases and J 8 bases; bases outside gene matches: 12.

This clonotype was seen repeatedly, ten times or more. The V gene is TRBV4-3, the J gene TRBJ2-2; TRBD2 agrees at 7 bases. The V and J ends lost 0 bases and 6 bases, in that order; junction bases with no gene match: 4. Looked up from germline, CDR1 is LGHNA and CDR2 is YSLEER. There are 15 residues in the CDR3. The CDR3 loop reads CASSQEFGGAGELFF. As DNA, the CDR3 is TGCGCCAGCAGCCAAGAATTTGGGGGGGCCGGGGAGCTGTTTTTT.

J is TRBJ2-5 and V is TRBV5-1; possibly TRBD1 for D (5 bases). The CDR3 contains 14 residues. CDR1 SGHRS and CDR2 YFSETQ come from the germline V gene. V lost 2 bases and J lost 1, with 9 bases in between. The CDR3 loop is CASSLQEPQETQYF. In nucleotides, the CDR3 is TGCGCCAGCAGCTTACAGGAGCCCCAAGAGACCCAGTACTTC.

Note on this clonotype: Since a much larger clone is just one base distant, this may be a read error. The V gene is TRBV28, the J gene TRBJ1-4; weak D call: TRBD1 (6 bases). The CDR3 runs 17 residues. Germline V lookup: CDR1 MDHEN, CDR2 SYDVKM. Here the CDR3 reads CASSLYSLGTRREKLVF. The CDR3 region has the DNA TGTGCCAGCAGTTTATATAGTCTAGGGACACGGCGGGAAAAACTGGTTTTT.

The V and J genes are TRBV7-9 and TRBJ2-1; D unresolved. The CDR3 spans 15 residues. The germline V gene has CDR1 SEHNR and CDR2 FQNEAQ (reference sequence). V was pared by 5 bases and J by 8 bases, with 19 bases between. Here the CDR3 reads CASSPRGATFDEQFF. The CDR3 coding sequence is TGTGCCAGCAGCCCTCGAGGTGCCACCTTCGATGAGCAGTTCTTC.

This chain joins TRBV19 and TRBJ2-6; tentative D call: TRBD1 (6 bases). The CDR3 contains 19 residues. The ends were cut back, 3 bases at V and 1 base at J, with 19 bases in the middle. CDR1 LNHDA and CDR2 SQIVND come from the germline V gene (reference sequence). The chain's CDR3 is CASSIGLWGRESGANVLTF. The CDR3, as DNA: TGTGCCAGTAGTATTGGCTTATGGGGGCGCGAATCTGGGGCCAACGTCCTGACTTTC.

Of note for this clonotype: This is likely a read error, given that the CDR3 carries no conserved phenylalanine or tryptophan at its end. The chain has TRBV5-1 and TRBJ1-5, with 7 positions matching TRBD1. Germline CDR1 SGHRS, CDR2 YFSETQ. The junction had 4 bases not matched to a gene; V was cut back by 2 bases and J by 2 bases. The length of the CDR3 is 15 residues. The CDR3 region is CASSLTGVGNQPQHL. CDR3 nucleotide sequence: TGCGCCAGCAGCTTAACAGGGGTGGGCAATCAGCCCCAGCATTTG.

Only a few counts were recorded for this clonotype. This chain links TRBV20-1 with TRBJ2-2; D possibly corresponds to TRBD1 (6 bases). V was trimmed by 8 bases and J by 2 bases, leaving 15 bases between them. From germline, CDR1 is DFQATT and CDR2 SNEGSKA (reference sequence). This CDR3 spans 14 amino acids. The CDR3 is CSSLPDSNTGELFF. DNA of the CDR3: TGCAGTTCCCTTCCGGACAGTAACACCGGGGAGCTGTTTTTT.

This clonotype was counted between two and nine times. V gene TRBV7-6 combines with J gene TRBJ2-3, with D possibly TRBD1 on 6 matching bases. CDR3 length: 15 residues. The V gene's germline CDR1 is SGHVS and CDR2 FNYEAQ. Trimming removed 1 base from V and 5 bases from J, with 13 bases in between. The CDR3 bases are TGTGCCAGCAGCTTAGGTGTTGGGGGCGGAGATACGCAGTATTTT. It codes for CASSLGVGGGDTQYF. Full variable domain (remainder filled in from reference TRBV7-6 and TRBJ2-3): GAGVSQSPRYKVTKRGQDVALRCDPISGHVSLYWYRQALGQGPEFLTYFNYEAQQDKSGLPNDRFSAERPEGSISTLTIQRTEQRDSAMYRCASSLGVGGGDTQYFGPGTRLTVL.

The V and J genes are TRBV10-2 and TRBJ2-1; D possibly corresponds to TRBD2 (6 bases). Germline CDR1 reads WSHSY; CDR2 reads SAAADI. V lost 7 bases to trimming and J lost 5 bases, with 15 bases between them. CDR3 size: 14 residues. The CDR3: CASISGGADNEQFF. For the CDR3, the DNA is TGCGCCAGCATAAGTGGCGGGGCTGACAATGAGCAGTTCTTC.

V is TRBV5-6 and J is TRBJ2-2, with D uncertain. V was pared by 0 bases and J by 1 base, with 10 bases between. The length of the CDR3 is 16 residues. Looked up from germline, CDR1 is SGHDT and CDR2 is YYEEEE. In nucleotides, the CDR3 is TGTGCCAGCAGCTTGGACTTTACCTTGAACACCGGGGAGCTGTTTTTT. Translation gives CASSLDFTLNTGELFF.

This clonotype has just a few counts. The chain recombines TRBV18 with TRBJ2-2; D ambiguous. Germline loops: CDR1 KGHSH, CDR2 LQKENI. The CDR3 is made up of 16 amino acids. Trimming cost V 0 bases and J 6 bases, with 14 bases left between them. This chain's CDR3 is CASSPPSRSSSGELFF. Here the CDR3 DNA reads TGTGCCAGCTCACCACCGAGCCGCAGTAGTTCCGGGGAGCTGTTTTTT.

The gene calls are TRBV7-2 and TRBJ2-7, with D maybe TRBD1 (6 bases). The CDR3 length is 16 residues. Trimming took 2 bases from V and 5 from J, leaving 19 bases between them. Germline values: CDR1 SGHTA, CDR2 FQGNSA. The CDR3 DNA is TGTGCCAGCAGCTTAAAGGACCTAGCAGGGGTGGACGAGCAGTACTTC. It yields the protein CASSLKDLAGVDEQYF.

This clonotype was picked up many times. This chain joins TRBV5-4 and TRBJ1-5; D might be TRBD1 (6 bases). Germline values: CDR1 SGHNT, CDR2 YYREEE (reference sequence). This CDR3 is 15 amino acids long. V lost 3 bases and J 5 bases, leaving 15 bases between the germline ends. The CDR3 nucleotides read TGTGCCAGCAGCTCCGGCGGGGGCTGGGATCAGCCCCAGCATTTT. Translation: CASSSGGGWDQPQHF.

The chain is built from TRBV7-9 and TRBJ1-1, with D unresolved. The CDR3 is 15 residues long. Trimming left V 5 bases short and J 3 bases short, with 16 bases between. Germline CDR1 reads SEHNR; CDR2 reads FQNEAQ (reference sequence). This CDR3 reads CASSRTGIPDTEAFF. As DNA, the CDR3 is TGTGCCAGCAGCAGGACCGGGATCCCCGACACTGAAGCTTTCTTT. The full variable domain, rest sourced from reference TRBV7-9 and TRBJ1-1, is DTGVSQNPRHKITKRGQNVTFRCDPISEHNRLYWYRQTLGQGPEFLTYFQNEAQLEKSRLLSDRFSAERPKGSFSTLEIQRTEQGDSAMYLCASSRTGIPDTEAFFGQGTRLTVV.

This clonotype was found many times. The V gene is TRBV7-2, the J gene TRBJ1-1; the D gene is possibly TRBD1 (5 bases). The CDR3 spans 15 residues. With 4 bases removed from V and 1 base from J, the gap between germline ends came to 13 bases. Germline CDR1 reads SGHTA; CDR2 reads FQGNSA. This CDR3 reads CASSSFRVKNTEAFF. The CDR3 bases are TGTGCCAGCAGCTCGTTCAGGGTGAAGAACACTGAAGCTTTCTTT. Drawing the rest from reference TRBV7-2 and TRBJ1-1, the complete variable domain is GAGVSQSPSNKVTEKGKDVELRCDPISGHTALYWYRQSLGQGLEFLIYFQGNSAPDKSGLPSDRFSAERTGGSVSTLTIQRTQQEDSAVYLCASSSFRVKNTEAFFGQGTRLTVV.